The clone carrying this TCR beta chain was counted many times. TCR beta CDR3 sequences were amplified from RNA transcripts. The HTBI set primed first-round TCR CDR3 RT-PCR. TCRdb reanalysed the multiplex PCR reads using MiXCR and keeps one entry per CDR3 protein. Among 550,000 to 600,000 distinct CDR3 sequences listed, 12% to 15% were seen once. The record originates from a study of T cells in Graves' hyperthyroidism and ophthalmopathy. The CDR3 is made up of 15 amino acids. V lost 0 bases and J lost 1, with 9 bases in between. Germline V gene sequence: CDR1 MNHEY, CDR2 SMNVEV (reference sequence). The material sequenced was blood. This clonotype was sampled from a woman under 30 with Graves' ophthalmopathy. The rearrangement uses TRBV27 and TRBJ1-1; a possible D gene is TRBD1 (5 bases). This chain's CDR3 is CASSLSPGGNTEAFF. The DNA for the CDR3 is TGTGCCAGCAGTTTATCCCCCGGGGGGAACACTGAAGCTTTCTTT.